The 12 T cell receptor beta chains given below trace back to one sample, sequenced in a study of cytomegalovirus exposure and HLA in healthy donors. The PCR contained 60 Vbeta and 13 Jbeta primers. The method was immunoSEQ multiplex PCR; TCRdb's version includes in-frame clones alone and lacks a portion of them. The sample lists around 210,000 clones, 70% to 90% occurring once. Sequencing input: PBMCs. These receptor sequences come from a girl aged 2 to 10 in good health and CMV-seronegative.

The count of this clone is one. The V gene is TRBV5-6, the J gene TRBJ2-7; no definite D call. This CDR3 has 12 amino acids. Looked up from germline, CDR1 is SGHDT and CDR2 is YYEEEE. Trimming cost V 1 base and J 2 bases, with 4 bases left between them. The CDR3, as DNA: TGTGCCAGCAGCTTGCTAACCTACGAGCAGTACTTC. Protein: CASSLLTYEQYF.

The chain uses TRBV27 and TRBJ1-2, with D perhaps TRBD1 (5 bases). Germline-derived CDR1 and CDR2 are MNHEY and SMNVEV (reference sequence). This CDR3 spans 18 amino acids. The germline V and J ends were trimmed by 3 bases and 8 bases, with 28 bases remaining between them. The CDR3 DNA sequence: TGTGCCAGCAGTTTTAGGATCGGGCAGGGTCGTGTGAATTACGGCTACACCTTC. This codes for CASSFRIGQGRVNYGYTF.

The V gene is TRBV27, the J gene TRBJ2-3; D gene uncertain. Per the germline V gene, CDR1 is MNHEY and CDR2 is SMNVEV (reference sequence). The CDR3 loop spans 13 amino acids. The V end was cut by 3 bases, the J end by 3 bases, with 7 bases between. The CDR3 bases are TGTGCCAGCAGTTTTGCCAGAACAGATACGCAGTATTTT. This translates into CASSFARTDTQYF.

The chain combines TRBV7-6 with TRBJ2-5, with 10 bases lining up with TRBD2. The CDR3 totals 17 residues. The trim removed 5 bases at V and 5 bases at J, leaving 14 bases unmatched. Germline lookup yields CDR1 SGHVS and CDR2 FNYEAQ. The CDR3 DNA is TGTGCCAGCAGCCCTCAGGGGCTAGCGGGAGCGGGGGAGACCCAGTACTTC. It yields the protein CASSPQGLAGAGETQYF.

The chain employs TRBV5-1 and TRBJ2-4, with D perhaps TRBD2 (5 bases). Trimming took off 5 bases at V and 0 bases at J, with 9 bases between the two ends. The V gene's germline CDR1 is SGHRS and CDR2 YFSETQ. The length of the CDR3 is 14 residues. CDR3: CASRSGLAKNIQYF. The CDR3 region has the DNA TGCGCCAGCAGATCCGGACTAGCCAAAAACATTCAGTACTTC.

The chain joins TRBV5-4 to TRBJ2-7; possibly TRBD1 for D (5 bases). CDR3 length: 13 residues. The germline V gene encodes CDR1 SGHNT and CDR2 YYREEE (reference sequence). V was shortened by 4 bases and J by 0 bases, with 8 bases between the two germline ends. This chain's CDR3 is CASSLGVSYEQYF. The CDR3 DNA is TGTGCCAGCAGCCTAGGGGTCTCCTACGAGCAGTACTTC.

V and J are TRBV9 and TRBJ2-3, with TRBD2 matching over 12 bases. The CDR3 runs to 17 residues. Per germline, CDR1 SGDLS and CDR2 YYNGEE. The V gene end was trimmed by 1 base and the J gene end by 4 bases; junction bases not matched to a gene: 7. The CDR3 coding sequence is TGTGCCAGCAGCGTACGACTAGCGGGAGATTACGCAGATACGCAGTATTTT. Its translation: CASSVRLAGDYADTQYF.

This sequence joins TRBV4-2 and TRBJ2-7; 8 bases agree with TRBD2. Losses at the gene ends were 5 bases for V and 3 bases for J; bases not matched to a gene: 15. Germline V CDR1 and CDR2: LGHNA, YNFKEQ. CDR3 length: 17 residues. CDR3 coding DNA: TGTGCCAGCAGCTCCCAGGCAGTTAGCGGGGCGGGCTACGAGCAGTACTTC. As protein: CASSSQAVSGAGYEQYF.

The genes are TRBV30 and TRBJ2-5, with 15 bases fitting TRBD2. Losses at the gene ends were 1 base for V and 5 bases for J; bases not matched to a gene: 5. Germline CDR1 and CDR2: GTSNPN and SVGIG (reference sequence). The CDR3 covers 16 residues. The CDR3 sequence is CAWSGGLAGGQETQYF. The CDR3 DNA sequence: TGTGCCTGGAGTGGAGGACTAGCGGGGGGGCAGGAGACCCAGTACTTC.

The V and J genes are TRBV4-1 and TRBJ1-6, with 8 bases that match TRBD1. V dropped 4 bases and J dropped 5; count of bases not matched to a gene: 4. CDR1 and CDR2 from the germline V gene are MGHRA and YSYEKL. The length of the CDR3 is 15 residues. The CDR3 bases are TGCGCCAGCAGCCCCGCGGACAGGGATAATTCACCCCTCCACTTT. The encoded protein is CASSPADRDNSPLHF.

This clone was detected only once. The chain recombines TRBV6-6 with TRBJ2-2, with 12 bases fitting TRBD2. The J segment lost 4 bases and the V segment lost 8 bases, leaving 8 bases of the junction unmatched. Germline V CDR1 and CDR2: MNHNY, SVGAGI (reference sequence). There are 16 residues in the CDR3. CDR3 DNA: TGTGCCAGCTCCTACCTAGCGGGAGGGTCCACCGGGGAGCTGTTTTTT. It yields the protein CASSYLAGGSTGELFF.

The chain joins TRBV4-2 to TRBJ2-1; possible D gene TRBD2, 6 bases. Germline CDR1 and CDR2: LGHNA and YNFKEQ. There are 15 residues in the CDR3. V dropped 0 bases and J dropped 10 bases, with 16 bases sitting between them. The CDR3 DNA follows: TGTGCCAGCAGCCAAGAATTATACTCGGAGGGCGAGCAGTTCTTC. Amino acid sequence: CASSQELYSEGEQFF.